Only a few counts were recorded for the clone carrying this T cell receptor (beta chain). Original analysis: The assay estimated nucleated cells by amplifying reference gene primers. Only in-frame clones appear in the TCRdb table, and some are missing; sequencing was by immunoSEQ multiplex PCR. For V, J and clone size, that table is used; D and trimming come from the DNA. The sample has 150,000 to 160,000 clones; about four fifths are singletons. Trimming left V 10 bases short and J 0 bases short, with 13 bases between. Germline V gene lookup returns CDR1 SGHTA and CDR2 FQGNSA. This CDR3 spans 14 amino acids. These data belong to a study of blood T cell repertoires in COVID-19.

The source material was peripheral blood. This clonotype was sampled from a man between 60 and 70 years old with acute or convalescent COVID-19. The chain is built from TRBV7-2 and TRBJ1-3; TRBD1 might be the D (5 bases). In DNA form, the CDR3 reads TGTGCCACCCAACGGGGGGGCTCTGGAAACACCATATATTTT. This codes for CATQRGGSGNTIYF. Full variable domain (outside the CDR3, taken from reference TRBV7-2 and TRBJ1-3): GAGVSQSPSNKVTEKGKDVELRCDPISGHTALYWYRQSLGQGLEFLIYFQGNSAPDKSGLPSDRFSAERTGGSVSTLTIQRTQQEDSAVYLCATQRGGSGNTIYFGEGSWLTVV.